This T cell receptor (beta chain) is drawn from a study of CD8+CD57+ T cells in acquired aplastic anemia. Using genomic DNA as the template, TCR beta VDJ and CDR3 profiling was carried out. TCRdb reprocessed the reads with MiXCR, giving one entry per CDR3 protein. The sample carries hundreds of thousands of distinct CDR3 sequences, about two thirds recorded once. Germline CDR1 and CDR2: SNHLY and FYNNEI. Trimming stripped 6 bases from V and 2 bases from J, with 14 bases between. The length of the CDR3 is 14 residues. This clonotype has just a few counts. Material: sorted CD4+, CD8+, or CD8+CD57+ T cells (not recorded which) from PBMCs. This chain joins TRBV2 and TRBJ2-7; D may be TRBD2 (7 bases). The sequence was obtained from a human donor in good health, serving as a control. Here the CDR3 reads CASSVLRGPYEQYF. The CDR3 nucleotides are TGTGCCAGCAGCGTCTTGCGGGGGCCCTACGAGCAGTACTTC.